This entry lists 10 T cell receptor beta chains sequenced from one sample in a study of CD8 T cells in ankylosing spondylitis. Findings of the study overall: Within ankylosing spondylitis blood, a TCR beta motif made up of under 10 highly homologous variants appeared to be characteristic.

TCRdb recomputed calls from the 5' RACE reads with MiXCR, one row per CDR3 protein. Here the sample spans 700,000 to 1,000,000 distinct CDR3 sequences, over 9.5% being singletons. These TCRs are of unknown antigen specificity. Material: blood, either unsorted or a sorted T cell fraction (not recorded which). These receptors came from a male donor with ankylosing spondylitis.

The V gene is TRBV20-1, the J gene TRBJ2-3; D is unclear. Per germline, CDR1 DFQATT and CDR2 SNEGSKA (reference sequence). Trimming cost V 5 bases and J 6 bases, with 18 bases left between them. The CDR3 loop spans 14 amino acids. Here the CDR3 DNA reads TGCAGTGCTGAAATAAGCAGGCGGTTGGATACGCAGTATTTT. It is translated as CSAEISRRLDTQYF.

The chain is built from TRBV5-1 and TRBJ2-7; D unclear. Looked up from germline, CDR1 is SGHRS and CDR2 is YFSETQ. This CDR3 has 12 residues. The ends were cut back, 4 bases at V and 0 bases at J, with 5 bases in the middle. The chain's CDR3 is CASSGLSYEQYF. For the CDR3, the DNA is TGCGCCAGCAGCGGCCTCTCCTACGAGCAGTACTTC.

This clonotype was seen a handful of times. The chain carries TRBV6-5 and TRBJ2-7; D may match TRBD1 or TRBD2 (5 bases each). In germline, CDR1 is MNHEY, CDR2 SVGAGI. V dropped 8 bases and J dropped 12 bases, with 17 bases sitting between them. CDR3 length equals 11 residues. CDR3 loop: CASGTALAVYF. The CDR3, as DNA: TGTGCCAGCGGGACGGCCTTGGCGGTGTACTTC.

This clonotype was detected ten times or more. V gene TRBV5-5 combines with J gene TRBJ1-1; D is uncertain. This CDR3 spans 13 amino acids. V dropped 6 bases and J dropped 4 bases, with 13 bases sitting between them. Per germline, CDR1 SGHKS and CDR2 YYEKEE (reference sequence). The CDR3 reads CASTDTVGTEAFF. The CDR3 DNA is TGTGCCAGCACTGACACCGTGGGCACTGAAGCTTTCTTT.

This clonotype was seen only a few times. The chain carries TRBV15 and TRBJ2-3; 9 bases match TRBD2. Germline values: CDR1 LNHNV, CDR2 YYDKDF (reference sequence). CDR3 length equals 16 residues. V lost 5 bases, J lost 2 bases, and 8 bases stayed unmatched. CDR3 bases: TGTGCCACCAGCTCACTAGCGGGCGTCCACACAGATACGCAGTATTTT. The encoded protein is CATSSLAGVHTDTQYF. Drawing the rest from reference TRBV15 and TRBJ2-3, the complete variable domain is DAMVIQNPRYQVTQFGKPVTLSCSQTLNHNVMYWYQQKSSQAPKLLFHYYDKDFNNEADTPDNFQSRRPNTSFCFLDIRSPGLGDTAMYLCATSSLAGVHTDTQYFGPGTRLTVL.

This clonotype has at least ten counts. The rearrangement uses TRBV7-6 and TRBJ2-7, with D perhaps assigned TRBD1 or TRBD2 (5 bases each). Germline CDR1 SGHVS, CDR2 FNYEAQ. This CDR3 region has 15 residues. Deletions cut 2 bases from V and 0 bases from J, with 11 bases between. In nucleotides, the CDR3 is TGTGCCAGCAGCTTACGGGGCTCCCCCTCCTACGAGCAGTACTTC. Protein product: CASSLRGSPSYEQYF. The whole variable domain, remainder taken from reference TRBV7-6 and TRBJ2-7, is GAGVSQSPRYKVTKRGQDVALRCDPISGHVSLYWYRQALGQGPEFLTYFNYEAQQDKSGLPNDRFSAERPEGSISTLTIQRTEQRDSAMYRCASSLRGSPSYEQYFGPGTRLTVT.

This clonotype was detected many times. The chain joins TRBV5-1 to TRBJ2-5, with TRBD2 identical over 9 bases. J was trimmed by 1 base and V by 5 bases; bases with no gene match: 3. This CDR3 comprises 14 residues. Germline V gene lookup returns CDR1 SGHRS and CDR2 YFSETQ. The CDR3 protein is CASSLAGTQETQYF. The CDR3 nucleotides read TGCGCCAGCAGTCTAGCGGGGACCCAAGAGACCCAGTACTTC.

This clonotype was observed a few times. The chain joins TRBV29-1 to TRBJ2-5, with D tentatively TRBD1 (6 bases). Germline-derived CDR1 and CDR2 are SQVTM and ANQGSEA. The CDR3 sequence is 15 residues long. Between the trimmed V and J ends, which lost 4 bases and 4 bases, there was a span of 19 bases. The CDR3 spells CSVAEEAGVGETQYF. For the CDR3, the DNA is TGCAGCGTTGCCGAAGAGGCAGGGGTGGGAGAGACCCAGTACTTC.

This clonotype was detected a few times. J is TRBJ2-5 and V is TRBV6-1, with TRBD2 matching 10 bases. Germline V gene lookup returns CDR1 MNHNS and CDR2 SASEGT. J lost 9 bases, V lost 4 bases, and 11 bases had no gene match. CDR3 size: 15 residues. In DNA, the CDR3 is TGTGCCAGCAGTGGGCAAGCGGGGGGGGTTACGGCCCAGTACTTC. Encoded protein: CASSGQAGGVTAQYF.

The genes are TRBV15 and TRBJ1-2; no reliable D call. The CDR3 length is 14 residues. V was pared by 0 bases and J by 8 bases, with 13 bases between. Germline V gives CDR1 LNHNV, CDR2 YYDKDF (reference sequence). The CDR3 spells CATSRDRIRRGYTF. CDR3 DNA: TGTGCCACCAGCAGAGATAGGATTAGGCGGGGCTACACCTTC.